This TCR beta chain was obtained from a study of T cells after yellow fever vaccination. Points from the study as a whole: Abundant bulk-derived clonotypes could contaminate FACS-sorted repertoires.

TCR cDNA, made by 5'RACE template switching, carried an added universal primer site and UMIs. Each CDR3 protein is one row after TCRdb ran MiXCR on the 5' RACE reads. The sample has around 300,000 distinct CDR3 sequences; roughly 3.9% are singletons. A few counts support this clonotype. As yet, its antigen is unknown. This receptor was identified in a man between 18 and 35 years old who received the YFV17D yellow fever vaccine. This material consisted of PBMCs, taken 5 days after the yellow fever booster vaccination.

This CDR3 reads CASSPHGASNTEAFF. The CDR3 bases are TGTGCCAGCAGTCCCCACGGGGCCTCGAACACTGAAGCTTTCTTT. V is TRBV12-3 or TRBV12-4 and J is TRBJ1-1, with D tentatively TRBD1 (5 bases). This CDR3 contains 15 residues. V was shortened by 5 bases and J by 1 base, with 14 bases between the two germline ends.